One and the same sample provided the 10 T cell receptor beta chains below, sequenced in a study of blood T cells in healthy people across ages. A second about 7 to 12 cycle PCR used barcoded and J-beta primers. TCRdb reprocessed the 5' RACE reads via MiXCR and lists one record per CDR3 protein. The sample records about 780,000 distinct CDR3 sequences, around 24% being singletons. A further study also used this sample, focusing on T cells of mothers and their children.

Sequences were obtained from blood. The receptors were sampled from a boy younger than 18 in good health.

This rearrangement joins TRBV27 to TRBJ2-3, with 8 bases identical to TRBD2. The V gene's germline CDR1 is MNHEY and CDR2 SMNVEV (reference sequence). This CDR3 has 15 residues. Germline trimming cut 5 bases from V and 10 bases from J; bases unmatched to any gene: 14. The CDR3: CASSVQRGPQWSQYF. The CDR3 DNA reads as TGTGCCAGCAGTGTGCAGCGGGGGCCCCAATGGTCGCAGTATTTT.

The chain combines TRBV12-3 or TRBV12-4 with TRBJ1-4; no firm D call. Trimming took off 7 bases at V and 5 bases at J, with 17 bases between the two ends. The CDR3 has 15 amino acids. The DNA of the CDR3 is TGTGCCAGCACTACGCATACCCCACCCAATGAAAAACTGTTTTTT. Its protein is CASTTHTPPNEKLFF.

V is TRBV6-6 and J is TRBJ2-7, with 8 positions matching TRBD1. The J segment lost 0 bases and the V segment lost 7 bases, leaving 5 bases of the junction unmatched. CDR3 length: 14 amino acids. In germline, CDR1 is MNHNY, CDR2 SVGAGI (reference sequence). The CDR3 protein is CASKGQGTSYEQYF. CDR3 DNA sequence: TGTGCCAGCAAAGGACAGGGAACCTCCTACGAGCAGTACTTC.

This chain links TRBV28 with TRBJ2-7; unclear D gene. Germline V lookup: CDR1 MDHEN, CDR2 SYDVKM. The CDR3 covers 16 residues. Trimming took 7 bases from V and 1 from J, leaving 20 bases between them. The CDR3 sequence is CASTPSSPSFSYEQYF. The CDR3 region has the DNA TGTGCCAGCACCCCGAGCAGCCCATCTTTTTCCTACGAGCAGTACTTC.

This clonotype was detected a few times. CDR3: CASSEGAGRNQETQYF. The CDR3 DNA reads as TGTGCCAGCAGTGAAGGAGCGGGTAGAAACCAAGAGACCCAGTACTTC. The chain couples TRBV2 to TRBJ2-5; D may be TRBD2 (6 bases). This CDR3 has 16 amino acids. Germline-derived CDR1 and CDR2 are SNHLY and FYNNEI. V lost 1 base and J lost 0, with 12 bases in between.

The chain uses TRBV2 and TRBJ1-3; D is unresolved. The CDR3 is 15 amino acids. The germline CDR1 and CDR2 sequences are SNHLY and FYNNEI. With 7 bases removed from V and 2 bases from J, the gap between germline ends came to 15 bases. The DNA of the CDR3 is TGTGCCAGCATCGAGACCAAGAATCCTGGAAACACCATATATTTT. Protein product: CASIETKNPGNTIYF.

This sequence joins TRBV2 and TRBJ2-5; D might be TRBD2 (6 bases). The J call is in doubt because the DNA end fits TRBJ2-1 better. CDR3 size: 18 residues. From germline, CDR1 is SNHLY and CDR2 FYNNEI. CDR3 sequence reads: CASSEPSQGRGRYNEQFF. CDR3 coding DNA: TGTGCCAGCAGTGAACCCAGCCAAGGGCGGGGACGCTACAATGAGCAGTTCTTC.

J is TRBJ1-1 and V is TRBV7-9; 9 bases are shared with TRBD1. The CDR3 has 14 amino acids. Germline assignment: CDR1 SEHNR and CDR2 FQNEAQ (reference sequence). The V and J ends lost 1 base and 8 bases, in that order; junction bases with no gene match: 5. CDR3 nucleotides: TGTGCCAGCAGCTTAGTACAGGGGGCAGGGGAAGCTTTCTTT. Amino acid sequence: CASSLVQGAGEAFF.

The V and J genes are TRBV29-1 and TRBJ2-3, with D unresolved. There are 16 residues in the CDR3. The germline V and J ends were trimmed by 5 bases and 0 bases, with 18 bases remaining between them. Germline loops: CDR1 SQVTM, CDR2 ANQGSEA. The CDR3 bases are TGCAGCGTTCACGTACCGATGGGTCCTAGCACAGATACGCAGTATTTT. This translates into CSVHVPMGPSTDTQYF.

The chain employs TRBV11-3 and TRBJ1-6, with D perhaps matching TRBD1 (5 bases). CDR3 length equals 14 residues. Germline values: CDR1 SGHNT, CDR2 YENEEA. The V and J ends lost 5 bases and 10 bases respectively, with 15 bases between them. The CDR3 DNA is TGTGCCAGCAGCGACGGGGGAATGGGATCACCCCTCCACTTT. Amino acid sequence: CASSDGGMGSPLHF.